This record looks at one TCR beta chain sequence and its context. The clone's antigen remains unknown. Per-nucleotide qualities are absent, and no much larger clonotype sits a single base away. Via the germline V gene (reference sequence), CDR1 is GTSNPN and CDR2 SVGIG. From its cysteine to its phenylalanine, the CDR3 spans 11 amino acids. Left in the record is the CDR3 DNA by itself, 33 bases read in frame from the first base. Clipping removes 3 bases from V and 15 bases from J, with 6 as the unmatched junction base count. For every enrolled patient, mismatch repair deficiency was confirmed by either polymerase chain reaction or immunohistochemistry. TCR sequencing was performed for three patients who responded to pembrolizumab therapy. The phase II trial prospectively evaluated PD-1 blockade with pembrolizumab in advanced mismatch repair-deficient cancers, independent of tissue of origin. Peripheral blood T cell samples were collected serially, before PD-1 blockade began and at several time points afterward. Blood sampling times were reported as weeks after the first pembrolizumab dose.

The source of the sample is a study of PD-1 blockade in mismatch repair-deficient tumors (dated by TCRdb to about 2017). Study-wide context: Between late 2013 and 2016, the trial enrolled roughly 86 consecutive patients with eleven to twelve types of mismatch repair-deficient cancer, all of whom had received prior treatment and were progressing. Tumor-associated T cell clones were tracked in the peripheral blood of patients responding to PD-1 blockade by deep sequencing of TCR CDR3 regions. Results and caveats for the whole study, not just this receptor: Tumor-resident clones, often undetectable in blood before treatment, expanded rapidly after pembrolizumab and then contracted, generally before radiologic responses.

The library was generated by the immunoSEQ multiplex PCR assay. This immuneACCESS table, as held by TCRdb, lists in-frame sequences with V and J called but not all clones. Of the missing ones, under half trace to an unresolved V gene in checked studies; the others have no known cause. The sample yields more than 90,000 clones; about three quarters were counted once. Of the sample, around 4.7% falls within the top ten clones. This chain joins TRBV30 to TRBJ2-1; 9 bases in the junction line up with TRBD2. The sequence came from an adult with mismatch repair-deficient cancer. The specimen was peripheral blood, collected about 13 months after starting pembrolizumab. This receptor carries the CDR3 CAWSHTGLAFF. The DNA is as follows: TGTGCCTGGAGCCACACGGGACTAGCGTTCTTC.